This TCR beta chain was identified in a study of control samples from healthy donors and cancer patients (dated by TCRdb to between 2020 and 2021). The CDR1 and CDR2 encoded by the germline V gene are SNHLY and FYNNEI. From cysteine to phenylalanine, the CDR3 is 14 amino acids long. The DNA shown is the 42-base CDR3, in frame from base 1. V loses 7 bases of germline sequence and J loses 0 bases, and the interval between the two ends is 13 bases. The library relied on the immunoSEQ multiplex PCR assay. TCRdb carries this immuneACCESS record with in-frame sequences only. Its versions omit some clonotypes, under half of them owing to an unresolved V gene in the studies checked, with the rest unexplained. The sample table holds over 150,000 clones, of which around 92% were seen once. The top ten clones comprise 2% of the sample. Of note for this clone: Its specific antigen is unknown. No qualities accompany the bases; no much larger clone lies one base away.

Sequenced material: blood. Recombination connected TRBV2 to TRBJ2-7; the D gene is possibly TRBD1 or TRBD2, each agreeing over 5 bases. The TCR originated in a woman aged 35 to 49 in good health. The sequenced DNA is TGTGCCAGCACCGCCGGGACGAACTCCTACGAGCAGTACTTC. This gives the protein CASTAGTNSYEQYF.